This paragraph reports one TCR beta chain. Its antigen is not known. The assay was immunoSEQ multiplex PCR, and TCRdb's table has in-frame clones only and misses some. The repertoire holds 800,000 or so clones, with about 96% as singletons. This specimen comes from a study of shared clonotypes between healthy human individuals. V lost 4 bases and J 8 bases, leaving 30 bases between the germline ends. This CDR3 comprises 18 residues. Looked up from germline, CDR1 is SQVTM and CDR2 is ANQGSEA. CD8 cells classed as naive were CD45RO-negative and positively selected for CCR7, excluding terminally differentiated effector memory CD45RA+ cells. Study-wide results and limits: An expected dependence of interdonor clonotype sharing on sequencing depth was noted. Owing to a small donor count, the genetic and exposure-history diversity represented was limited.

The specimen was naive CD8+ T cells sorted from blood. The genes are TRBV29-1 and TRBJ2-1; possibly TRBD2 for D (6 bases). The TCR was taken from a man younger than 45 in good health. The CDR3 protein is CSVGWFGSGGPVVDEQFF. For the CDR3, the DNA is TGCAGCGTTGGATGGTTTGGTAGCGGTGGACCTGTAGTAGATGAGCAGTTCTTC.